Listed here is a single TCR beta chain. The antigen remains unidentified. The sample originates from a study of graft-versus-host responses after intestinal transplantation. Regarding the study as a whole: Levels of circulating GvH clones at their peak were associated with early post-transplant HvG declines.

Germline V gene sequence: CDR1 LNHNV, CDR2 YYDKDF (reference sequence). The V end lost 0 bases, the J end lost 6 bases, and 9 bases lay between the germline ends. CDR3 length equals 14 residues. Clones were read by immunoSEQ multiplex PCR, and TCRdb kept only the in-frame ones, dropping some. The sample yields roughly 120,000 clones, over 85% seen once. The sample in question was unstimulated CD4+ T cells sorted from spleen or lymph node cells, obtained before transplant. This sequence joins TRBV15 and TRBJ1-5, with D hard to call. The source is a human donor who was the organ donor for an intestinal transplant. The CDR3 bases are TGTGCCACCAGCAGAGAAGGCTCTCGTCAGCCCCAGCATTTT. Its translation is CATSREGSRQPQHF.